This TCR beta chain was observed in a study of cytomegalovirus exposure and HLA in healthy donors. About the research overall: The approximately 680 first-cohort repertoires and the roughly 120 validation repertoires shared the same platform, a later analysis reported. Overall study results and limits: A later analysis found first-cohort TCR clusters tended to co-occur in the approximately 110 validation repertoires. Generally TCR sequences proved uncommon, though certain public TCRs appeared in numerous donors.

Germline V lookup: CDR1 SEHNR, CDR2 FQNEAQ (reference sequence). This CDR3 has 16 residues. Trimming stripped 4 bases from V and 4 bases from J, with 19 bases between. The protocol was immunoSEQ multiplex PCR, while the TCRdb copy is restricted to in-frame clones and leaves out a portion. Of about 47,000 clones in the sample, about 93% were seen once. Comment on this clone: Its target is not known.

The sample taken for sequencing was PBMCs. The receptor was derived from a man between 18 and 29 years old in good health and CMV-seronegative. This chain uses TRBV7-9 with TRBJ2-5, with D possibly TRBD1 on 6 matching bases. The CDR3 DNA is TGTGCCAGCAGCTCCCCGGGACACACTTCCAGAGAGACCCAGTACTTC. Translating it yields CASSSPGHTSRETQYF. Based on the CDR3 plus reference TRBV7-9 and TRBJ2-5, the full variable domain is DTGVSQNPRHKITKRGQNVTFRCDPISEHNRLYWYRQTLGQGPEFLTYFQNEAQLEKSRLLSDRFSAERPKGSFSTLEIQRTEQGDSAMYLCASSSPGHTSRETQYFGPGTRLLVL.